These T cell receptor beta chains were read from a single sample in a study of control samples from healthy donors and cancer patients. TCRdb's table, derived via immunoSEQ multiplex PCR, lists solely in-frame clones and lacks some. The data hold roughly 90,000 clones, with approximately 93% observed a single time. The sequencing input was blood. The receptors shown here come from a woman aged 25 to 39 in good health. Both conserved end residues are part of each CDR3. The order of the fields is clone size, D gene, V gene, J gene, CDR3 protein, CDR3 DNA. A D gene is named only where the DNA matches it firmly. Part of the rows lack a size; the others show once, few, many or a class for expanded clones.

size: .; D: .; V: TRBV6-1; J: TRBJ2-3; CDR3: CASSERSSTDTQYF; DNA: TGTGCCAGCAGTGAGAGGAGTAGCACAGATACGCAGTATTTT
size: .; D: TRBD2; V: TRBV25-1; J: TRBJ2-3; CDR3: CASSAAQRGGRADTQYF; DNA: TGTGCCAGCAGTGCCGCCCAGCGGGGGGGCCGGGCAGATACGCAGTATTTT
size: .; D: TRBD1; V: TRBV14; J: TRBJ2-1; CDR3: CASSQVTFKGAYEQFF; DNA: TGTGCCAGCAGCCAAGTTACCTTTAAGGGGGCGTATGAGCAGTTCTTC
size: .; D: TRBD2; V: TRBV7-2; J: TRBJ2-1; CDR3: CASSLGTSGSDEQFF; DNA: TGTGCCAGCAGCTTAGGGACTAGCGGGAGCGATGAGCAGTTCTTC
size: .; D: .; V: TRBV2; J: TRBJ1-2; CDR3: CASMFSRQLDGYTF; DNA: TGTGCCAGCATGTTCTCGCGACAGCTAGATGGCTACACCTTC
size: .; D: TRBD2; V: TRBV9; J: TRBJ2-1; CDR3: CASSFLPGTSGGQEQFF; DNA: TGTGCCAGCAGCTTTCTGCCCGGGACTAGCGGGGGGCAGGAGCAGTTCTTC
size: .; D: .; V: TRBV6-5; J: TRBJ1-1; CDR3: CASSYSRAGFTEAFF; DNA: TGTGCCAGCAGTTACTCAAGGGCAGGCTTCACTGAAGCTTTCTTT
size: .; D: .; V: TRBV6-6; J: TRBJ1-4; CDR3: CASSYPHRVGEKLFF; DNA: TGTGCCAGCAGTTACCCACACAGGGTCGGAGAAAAACTGTTTTTT
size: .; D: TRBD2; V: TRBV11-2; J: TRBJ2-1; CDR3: CASSLSPSGGYNEQFF; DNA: TGTGCCAGCAGCTTATCTCCTAGCGGGGGCTACAATGAGCAGTTCTTC
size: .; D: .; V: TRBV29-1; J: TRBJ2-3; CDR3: CSVARDTQYF; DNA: TGCAGCGTTGCGCGGGATACGCAGTATTTT
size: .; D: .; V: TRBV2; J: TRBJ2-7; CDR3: CASSEQGSFYEQYF; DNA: TGTGCCAGCAGTGAGCAGGGAAGTTTCTACGAGCAGTACTTC
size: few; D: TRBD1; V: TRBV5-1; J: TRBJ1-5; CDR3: CASSLGPRDRGGNQPQHF; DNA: TGCGCCAGCAGCTTGGGCCCCCGGGACAGGGGTGGCAATCAGCCCCAGCATTTT
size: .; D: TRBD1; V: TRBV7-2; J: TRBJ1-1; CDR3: CASSPRGQGDTEAFF; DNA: TGTGCCAGCAGCCCCAGGGGACAGGGTGATACTGAAGCTTTCTTT
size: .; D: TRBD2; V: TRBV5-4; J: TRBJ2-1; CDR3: CASSSATSGNGEQFF; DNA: TGTGCCAGCAGCTCCGCGACTAGCGGGAATGGTGAGCAGTTCTTC
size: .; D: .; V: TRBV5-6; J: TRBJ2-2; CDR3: CASSPGTGELFF; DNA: TGTGCCAGCAGCCCCGGCACCGGGGAGCTGTTTTTT
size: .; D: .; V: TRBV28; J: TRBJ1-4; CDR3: CASSFRWGATNEKLFF; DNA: TGTGCCAGCAGTTTTCGGTGGGGGGCAACTAATGAAAAACTGTTTTTT
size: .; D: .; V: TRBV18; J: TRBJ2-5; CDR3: CASSPQQGSGETQYF; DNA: TGTGCCAGCTCACCGCAACAGGGAAGCGGAGAGACCCAGTACTTC
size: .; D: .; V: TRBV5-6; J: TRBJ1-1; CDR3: CASSRGTTNTEAFF; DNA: TGTGCCAGCAGCCGAGGGACAACGAACACTGAAGCTTTCTTT
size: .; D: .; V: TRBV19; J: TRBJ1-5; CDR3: CASNRPGETQPQHF; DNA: TGTGCCAGTAATCGACCGGGGGAGACACAGCCCCAGCATTTT
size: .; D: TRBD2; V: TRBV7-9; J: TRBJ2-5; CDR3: CASSPLTLAGGPGETQYF; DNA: TGTGCCAGCAGCCCACTCACCCTCGCGGGAGGGCCTGGGGAGACCCAGTACTTC
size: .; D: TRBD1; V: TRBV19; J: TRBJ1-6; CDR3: CASNKGTGSVNNSPLHF; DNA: TGTGCCAGTAACAAGGGGACAGGCTCAGTAAATAATTCACCCCTCCACTTT
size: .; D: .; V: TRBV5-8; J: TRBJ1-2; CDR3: CASSLASFGYTF; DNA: TGTGCCAGCAGCTTGGCTAGCTTCGGCTACACCTTC
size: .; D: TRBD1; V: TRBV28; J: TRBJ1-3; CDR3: CASRTGGANTIYF; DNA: TGTGCCAGCAGAACAGGGGGCGCGAACACCATATATTTT
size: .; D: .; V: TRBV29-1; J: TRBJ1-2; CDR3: CSVGQPGGYGYTF; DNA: TGCAGCGTTGGACAGCCGGGAGGCTATGGCTACACCTTC
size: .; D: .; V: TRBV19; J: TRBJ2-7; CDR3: CASSVHWGSYEQYF; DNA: TGTGCCAGTAGTGTTCACTGGGGTAGCTACGAGCAGTACTTC
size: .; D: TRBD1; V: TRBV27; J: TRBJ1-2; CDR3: CASRAGQGRNYGYTF; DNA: TGTGCCAGCAGAGCTGGACAGGGACGAAACTATGGCTACACCTTC
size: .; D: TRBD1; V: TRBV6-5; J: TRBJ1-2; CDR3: CASSSASGQGGW; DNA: TGTGCCAGCAGTAGCGCTTCGGGACAGGGGGGTTGG
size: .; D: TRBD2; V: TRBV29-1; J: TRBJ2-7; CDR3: CSVGGTSGVMYEQYF; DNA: TGCAGCGTTGGGGGAACTAGCGGGGTAATGTACGAGCAGTACTTC
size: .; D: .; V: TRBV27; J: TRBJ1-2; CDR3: CASSFSGFYGYTF; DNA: TGTGCCAGCAGTTTTTCGGGTTTCTATGGCTACACCTTC
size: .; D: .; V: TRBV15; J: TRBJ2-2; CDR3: CATSSPSLSEGPPGAGGGELFF; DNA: TGTGCCACCAGCAGCCCCTCACTATCGGAAGGGCCCCCGGGCGCCGGAGGCGGGGAGCTGTTTTTT
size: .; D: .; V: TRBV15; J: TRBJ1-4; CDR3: CATSRVRQGHEKLFF; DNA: TGTGCCACCAGCAGAGTCCGGCAGGGTCATGAAAAACTGTTTTTT
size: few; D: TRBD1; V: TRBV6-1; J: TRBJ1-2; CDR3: CASSEAWTGRNYTF; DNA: TGTGCCAGCAGTGAAGCCTGGACAGGGAGGAACTACACCTTC
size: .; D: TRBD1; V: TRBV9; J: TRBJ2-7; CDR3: CASSPGQAAHEQYF; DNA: TGTGCCAGCAGCCCGGGACAGGCCGCCCACGAGCAGTACTTC
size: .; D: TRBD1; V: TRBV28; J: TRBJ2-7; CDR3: CASSPDRKSYEQYF; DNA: TGTGCCAGCAGTCCGGACAGGAAGTCCTACGAGCAGTACTTC
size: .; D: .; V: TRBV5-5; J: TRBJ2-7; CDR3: CASSLGVTSYEQYF; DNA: TGTGCCAGCAGCTTAGGTGTCACCTCCTACGAGCAGTACTTC
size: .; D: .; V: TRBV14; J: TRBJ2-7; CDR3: CASSHLSDEQYF; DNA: TGTGCCAGCAGCCACCTTAGTGACGAGCAGTACTTC
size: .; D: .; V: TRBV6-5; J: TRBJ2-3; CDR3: CASRTGHSADTQYF; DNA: TGTGCCAGCAGAACGGGACACTCTGCAGATACGCAGTATTTT
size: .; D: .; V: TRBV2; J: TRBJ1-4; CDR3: CASSASSGKKLFF; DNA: TGTGCCAGCAGTGCATCCTCGGGGAAGAAACTGTTTTTT
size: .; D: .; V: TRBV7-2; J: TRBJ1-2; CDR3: CASSLGPEGYGYTF; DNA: TGTGCCAGCAGCCTCGGACCGGAAGGATATGGCTACACCTTC
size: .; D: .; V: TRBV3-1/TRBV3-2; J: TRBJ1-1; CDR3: CASSKSAGMDTEAFF; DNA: TGTGCCAGCAGCAAAAGCGCGGGCATGGACACTGAAGCTTTCTTT
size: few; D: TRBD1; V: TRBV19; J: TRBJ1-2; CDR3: CASSPGQGLDYGYTF; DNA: TGTGCCAGTAGCCCCGGACAGGGTTTGGACTATGGCTACACCTTC
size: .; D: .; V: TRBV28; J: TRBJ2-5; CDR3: CASSNTGLVQETQYF; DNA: TGTGCCAGCAGTAACACGGGACTCGTCCAAGAGACCCAGTACTTC